One and the same sample provided the 28 T cell receptor beta chains below, sequenced in a study of blood T cell repertoires in COVID-19. Only in-frame clones appear in the TCRdb table, and some are missing; sequencing was by immunoSEQ multiplex PCR. This sample carries just over 90,000 clones, about 80% of them seen once, and the ten largest clones take 16%. Sequencing was done on a sample of peripheral blood. These receptors were obtained from a human donor in a cohort sampled during active COVID-19.

This chain joins TRBV11-3 and TRBJ2-2; 9 nucleotides agree with TRBD1. V trimming: 4 bases; J trimming: 7 bases; junction bases outside the gene matches: 7. Germline lookup yields CDR1 SGHNT and CDR2 YENEEA. This CDR3 spans 15 amino acids. CDR3 loop: CASSSPGTGIGELFF. The CDR3 bases are TGTGCCAGCAGCTCGCCCGGGACAGGGATCGGGGAGCTGTTTTTT. The whole variable domain, filled in from reference TRBV11-3 and TRBJ2-2, reads EAGVVQSPRYKIIEKKQPVAFWCNPISGHNTLYWYLQNLGQGPELLIRYENEEAVDDSQLPKDRFSAERLKGVDSTLKIQPAELGDSAVYLCASSSPGTGIGELFFGEGSRLTVL.

V usage is TRBV12-3 or TRBV12-4 and J usage is TRBJ1-1, with TRBD1 identical over 9 bases. The junction had 4 bases not matched to a gene; V was cut back by 6 bases and J by 5 bases. This CDR3 is 13 amino acids long. This CDR3 is CASSRGQGTEAFF. DNA of the CDR3: TGTGCCAGCAGCCGGGGACAGGGAACTGAAGCTTTCTTT.

CDR3 loop: CASSVPGAKNIQYF. The CDR3, as DNA: TGTGCCAGCAGCGTTCCCGGGGCCAAAAACATTCAGTACTTC. The chain employs TRBV5-4 and TRBJ2-4; D ambiguous. With 4 bases removed from V and 1 base from J, the gap between germline ends came to 9 bases. The CDR3 is made up of 14 amino acids. Germline-derived CDR1 and CDR2 are SGHNT and YYREEE (reference sequence). The variable domain in full, completed from reference TRBV5-4 and TRBJ2-4, reads ETGVTQSPTHLIKTRGQQVTLRCSSQSGHNTVSWYQQALGQGPQFIFQYYREEENGRGNFPPRFSGLQFPNYSSELNVNALELDDSALYLCASSVPGAKNIQYFGAGTRLSVL.

The V call is TRBV19, the J call TRBJ2-3; 9 nucleotides align to TRBD2. This CDR3 region has 16 residues. Germline CDR1 LNHDA, CDR2 SQIVND (reference sequence). Trimming removed 5 bases from V and 5 bases from J; junction bases left unmatched: 11. CDR3 protein: CASSPGLAGLGDTQYF. DNA of the CDR3: TGTGCCAGTAGTCCGGGTCTAGCGGGGTTAGGAGATACGCAGTATTTT.

The chain links TRBV6-5 to TRBJ2-3; TRBD2 aligns across 8 bases. V was pared by 5 bases and J by 3 bases, with 7 bases of the junction left unmatched. In germline, CDR1 is MNHEY, CDR2 SVGAGI. CDR3 length equals 15 residues. This CDR3 is CASSSSGRRTDTQYF. The CDR3 DNA sequence: TGTGCCAGCAGTAGCAGCGGGAGACGTACAGATACGCAGTATTTT.

The chain carries TRBV24-1 and TRBJ2-5, with 8 positions matching TRBD1. The CDR3 has 16 residues. V lost 2 bases and J lost 1; bases outside the gene matches: 5. Per the germline V gene, CDR1 is KGHDR and CDR2 is SFDVKD. CDR3 bases: TGTGCCACCAGTGATTCACTCAGGGGGCTCCAAGAGACCCAGTACTTC. This translates into CATSDSLRGLQETQYF.

V and J are TRBV7-2 and TRBJ2-1; 11 bases map to TRBD2. The CDR3 has 19 amino acids. Germline trimming cut 7 bases from V and 4 bases from J; bases unmatched to any gene: 18. Germline-derived CDR1 and CDR2 are SGHTA and FQGNSA. CDR3 sequence: CASTIPGASGRTGYNEQFF. CDR3 nucleotides: TGTGCCAGCACCATTCCGGGGGCTAGCGGGAGGACGGGATACAATGAGCAGTTCTTC.

The rearrangement joins TRBV5-4 to TRBJ2-3; TRBD2 might be the D (6 bases). CDR1 is SGHNT and CDR2 is YYREEE in the germline V gene (reference sequence). The V and J ends lost 2 bases and 1 base respectively, with 17 bases between them. CDR3 length: 17 amino acids. CDR3 nucleotide sequence: TGTGCCAGCAGCTTCCTCGGCGGGGCACCGGGCACAGATACGCAGTATTTT. It codes for CASSFLGGAPGTDTQYF.

Turning to this clone: The sample holds other DNA sequences that translate to the same CDR3. The chain carries TRBV28 and TRBJ1-2; TRBD1 aligns across 9 bases. V lost 6 bases, J lost 5 bases, and 1 base stayed unmatched. The germline V gene has CDR1 MDHEN and CDR2 SYDVKM. The CDR3 has 12 amino acids. CDR3 DNA: TGTGCCAGCAGAGGACAGGGGTATGGCTACACCTTC. Translation gives CASRGQGYGYTF.

The chain's CDR3 is CASAVDRGLHGYTF. The CDR3 DNA reads as TGTGCCAGCGCGGTAGACAGGGGGCTGCATGGCTACACCTTC. The chain recombines TRBV28 with TRBJ1-2; 10 positions agree with TRBD1. The CDR3 is 14 residues long. Germline trimming cut 8 bases from V and 6 bases from J; bases unmatched to any gene: 9. Germline CDR1 and CDR2: MDHEN and SYDVKM.

The chain carries TRBV19 and TRBJ1-5; 9 bases agree with TRBD1. In germline, CDR1 is LNHDA, CDR2 SQIVND (reference sequence). V shed 10 bases and J 2 bases; nucleotides not matched to a gene: 12. The CDR3 length is 16 residues. In DNA, the CDR3 is TGTGCCACCTCCGGGACAGGGAGTAGGCGCAATCAGCCCCAGCATTTT. Translating it yields CATSGTGSRRNQPQHF.

V and J are TRBV19 and TRBJ1-2; 10 nucleotides match TRBD1. In germline, CDR1 is LNHDA, CDR2 SQIVND (reference sequence). The CDR3 extends over 17 amino acids. Trimming took 1 base from V and 7 from J; bases not matched to a gene: 12. This CDR3 reads CASSIGLSTGGLAGYTF. The DNA of the CDR3 is TGTGCCAGTAGTATAGGCCTCTCGACAGGGGGCTTGGCTGGCTACACCTTC.

This clone was counted between two and nine times. V gene TRBV9 combines with J gene TRBJ1-6, with TRBD1 matching 8 bases. CDR1 and CDR2 (germline): SGDLS, YYNGEE. The CDR3 has 15 amino acids. With V trimmed by 3 bases and J by 6 bases, 5 bases remained unmatched. CDR3 DNA sequence: TGTGCCAGCAGCGCTAAACAGGGGGGTAATTCACCCCTCCACTTT. It yields the protein CASSAKQGGNSPLHF.

The CDR3 loop reads CASSETSNEQFF. CDR3 nucleotides: TGTGCCAGCTCGGAGACTAGCAACGAGCAGTTCTTC. The V call is TRBV18, the J call TRBJ2-1; 7 bases fit TRBD2. Trimming at V came to 6 bases and at J to 10 bases, leaving 6 bases not matched to a gene. In germline, CDR1 is KGHSH, CDR2 LQKENI. This CDR3 is built from 12 residues.

This chain uses TRBV25-1 with TRBJ2-7, with TRBD2 as a possible D gene (5 bases). Looked up from germline, CDR1 is MGHDK and CDR2 is SYGVNS. Trimming pared 1 base from V and 1 base from J, leaving 11 bases between. The CDR3 has 15 amino acids. In nucleotides, the CDR3 is TGTGCCAGCAGTGAATCGGGGAGTCTGTCCTACGAGCAGTACTTC. As protein: CASSESGSLSYEQYF.

The chain carries TRBV28 and TRBJ1-1; the match to TRBD1 covers 8 bases. Trimming at V came to 4 bases and at J to 4 bases, leaving 8 bases not matched to a gene. CDR1 and CDR2 from the germline V gene are MDHEN and SYDVKM. This CDR3 comprises 15 residues. CDR3 residues: CASSSLWTGSTEAFF. For the CDR3, the DNA is TGTGCCAGCAGTTCATTATGGACAGGGTCCACTGAAGCTTTCTTT.

The J gene is TRBJ2-1, the V gene TRBV7-9; a possible D gene is TRBD1 (6 bases). Germline CDR1 reads SEHNR; CDR2 reads FQNEAQ (reference sequence). This CDR3 is built from 15 residues. V lost 1 base and J 6 bases, leaving 13 bases between the germline ends. CDR3 sequence: CASSLGGQVGNEQFF. Here the CDR3 DNA reads TGTGCCAGCAGCTTAGGGGGGCAGGTTGGCAATGAGCAGTTCTTC.

V gene TRBV10-2 combines with J gene TRBJ1-6, with 7 bases lining up with TRBD1. Germline CDR1 WSHSY, CDR2 SAAADI. Trimming at V came to 2 bases and at J to 4 bases, leaving 5 bases not matched to a gene. This CDR3 has 16 amino acids. The CDR3 protein is CASSEGSGQYNSPLHF. The CDR3 DNA is TGCGCCAGCAGTGAGGGGTCGGGACAGTATAATTCACCCCTCCACTTT.

This chain joins TRBV20-1 and TRBJ1-5, with 8 bases identical to TRBD1. Germline-derived CDR1 and CDR2 are DFQATT and SNEGSKA (reference sequence). The V and J ends lost 3 bases and 4 bases, in that order; junction bases with no gene match: 5. This CDR3 comprises 14 residues. The chain's CDR3 is CSASRTGSNQPQHF. CDR3 in DNA: TGCAGTGCTAGTAGGACAGGGAGTAATCAGCCCCAGCATTTT.

The chain carries TRBV19 and TRBJ2-7; 7 bases agree with TRBD2. The germline gives CDR1 LNHDA, CDR2 SQIVND (reference sequence). This CDR3 has 13 amino acids. V was pared by 3 bases and J by 2 bases, with 1 base of the junction left unmatched. The CDR3 DNA is TGTGCCAGTAGTATCGGGACTACCTACGAGCAGTACTTC. Protein product: CASSIGTTYEQYF. Looking up the rest from reference TRBV19 and TRBJ2-7 gives the full variable domain: DGGITQSPKYLFRKEGQNVTLSCEQNLNHDAMYWYRQDPGQGLRLIYYSQIVNDFQKGDIAEGYSVSREKKESFPLTVTSAQKNPTAFYLCASSIGTTYEQYFGPGTRLTVT.

The rearrangement uses TRBV7-2 and TRBJ2-3, with 14 bases matching TRBD2. The length of the CDR3 is 15 residues. Germline V gives CDR1 SGHTA, CDR2 FQGNSA. V lost 3 bases and J lost 9; bases outside the gene matches: 5. In nucleotides, the CDR3 is TGTGCCAGCAGCTTGACTAGCGGGGGGGTAGTAACGCAGTATTTT. Translating it yields CASSLTSGGVVTQYF.

The chain links TRBV28 to TRBJ2-7; 8 positions agree with TRBD1. This CDR3 comprises 16 residues. The junction had 9 bases not matched to a gene; V was cut back by 5 bases and J by 0 bases. Germline CDR1 is MDHEN and CDR2 is SYDVKM. The CDR3 DNA reads TGTGCCAGCAGTCCCCCCGACAGGGGAGACTCCTACGAGCAGTACTTC. Translated: CASSPPDRGDSYEQYF.

The chain carries TRBV18 and TRBJ2-1; a possible D gene is TRBD1 (6 bases). Germline values: CDR1 KGHSH, CDR2 LQKENI. CDR3 size: 15 residues. The V end was cut by 3 bases, the J end by 3 bases, with 12 bases between. This CDR3 is CASSPQGIVYNEQFF. In DNA form, the CDR3 reads TGTGCCAGCTCACCCCAGGGGATTGTCTACAATGAGCAGTTCTTC.

The DNA for the CDR3 is TGTGCCAGCGGGACTACAAACATTCAGTACTTC. This sequence encodes CASGTTNIQYF. The chain links TRBV12-3 or TRBV12-4 to TRBJ2-4; 7 positions match TRBD2. The CDR3 is 11 residues long. V was clipped by 8 bases and J by 6 bases; unmatched bases: 1.

This clone was observed a handful of times. The V and J genes are TRBV2 and TRBJ2-1, with TRBD2 matching over 12 bases. Unmatched junction bases numbered 7, after V lost 5 bases and J lost 5 bases. Germline V lookup: CDR1 SNHLY, CDR2 FYNNEI. The CDR3 covers 16 residues. The CDR3 region has the DNA TGTGCCAGCAGTAGCCGGACTAGCGGGATTAACAATGAGCAGTTCTTC. Translating gives CASSSRTSGINNEQFF. The entire variable domain, with the rest obtained from reference TRBV2 and TRBJ2-1, is as follows: EPEVTQTPSHQVTQMGQEVILRCVPISNHLYFYWYRQILGQKVEFLVSFYNNEISEKSEIFDDQFSVERPDGSNFTLKIRSTKLEDSAMYFCASSSRTSGINNEQFFGPGTRLTVL.

The CDR3 sequence: CASSLQTSGGPEQYF. DNA for the CDR3: TGTGCCAGCAGTCTTCAGACTAGCGGGGGGCCGGAGCAGTACTTC. The chain recombines TRBV3-1 (or the pseudogene TRBV3-2) with TRBJ2-7; 13 positions agree with TRBD2. This CDR3 has 15 amino acids. Germline V lookup: CDR1 LGHDT, CDR2 YNNKEL (reference sequence). With V trimmed by 6 bases and J by 7 bases, 9 bases remained unmatched.

CDR3 loop: CASSLPGGYTF. Written as DNA, the CDR3 is TGCGCCAGCAGCCTCCCCGGTGGCTACACCTTC. This sequence joins TRBV4-1 and TRBJ1-2; no reliable D call. V dropped 4 bases and J dropped 7 bases, with 7 bases sitting between them. Germline CDR1 and CDR2: MGHRA and YSYEKL. CDR3 length: 11 residues.

This clone was counted a few times. CDR3 loop: CASSFSYRTLPYEQYF. The CDR3 DNA follows: TGTGCCAGCAGTTTTAGCTACAGGACCCTACCCTACGAGCAGTACTTC. This rearrangement joins TRBV27 to TRBJ2-7, with D maybe TRBD1 (5 bases). The germline CDR1 and CDR2 sequences are MNHEY and SMNVEV (reference sequence). The CDR3 loop spans 16 amino acids. The V and J ends lost 3 bases and 2 bases respectively, with 17 bases between them.